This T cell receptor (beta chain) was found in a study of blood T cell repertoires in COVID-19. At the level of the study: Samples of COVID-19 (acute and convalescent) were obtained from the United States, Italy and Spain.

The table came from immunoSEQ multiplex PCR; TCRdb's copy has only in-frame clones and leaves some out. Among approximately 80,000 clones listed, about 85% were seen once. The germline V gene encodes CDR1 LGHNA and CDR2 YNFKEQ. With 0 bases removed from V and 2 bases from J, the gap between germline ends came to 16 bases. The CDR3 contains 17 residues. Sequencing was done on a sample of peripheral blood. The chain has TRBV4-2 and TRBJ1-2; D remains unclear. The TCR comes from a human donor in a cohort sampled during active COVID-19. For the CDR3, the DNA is TGTGCCAGCAGCCAAGAACCAAGGTACACGGGGAACTATGGCTACACCTTC. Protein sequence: CASSQEPRYTGNYGYTF.